This TCR beta chain is from a study of control samples from healthy donors and cancer patients. This table comes from immunoSEQ multiplex PCR, and its TCRdb copy is limited to in-frame clones, with some not included. The sample lists tens of thousands of clones; 70% to 90% were seen once. Germline CDR1 reads SQVTM; CDR2 reads ANQGSEA. The CDR3 totals 10 residues. Deletions cut 7 bases from V and 3 bases from J, with 4 bases between. The receptor comes from a man aged 35 to 55 in good health. The chain uses TRBV29-1 and TRBJ1-5; D is uncertain. The source material was blood. CDR3 region: CSGINQPQHF. DNA of the CDR3: TGCAGCGGGATCAATCAGCCCCAGCATTTT.